This T cell receptor (beta chain) is drawn from a study of T cell changes during pregnancy in multiple sclerosis. The CDR3 covers 16 residues. After removal of 5 bases from V and 9 bases from J, the junction contained 16 bases not matched to a gene. Germline V CDR1 and CDR2: LNHDA, SQIVND (reference sequence). Data came from immunoSEQ multiplex PCR; TCRdb stores just in-frame clones and leaves some out. In the table there are approximately 100,000 clones, roughly nine tenths of which are singletons. The specimen was peripheral blood, collected after pregnancy. The J gene is TRBJ2-5, the V gene TRBV19; TRBD2 matches 9 bases. This TCR was recovered from a female donor with multiple sclerosis, enrolled in a pregnancy study. CDR3 DNA: TGTGCCAGTAGTTCCTCATTAAGCGGGGGGCCCTCGGCCCAGTACTTC. This encodes CASSSSLSGGPSAQYF. Variable domain in full (rest from reference TRBV19 and TRBJ2-5): DGGITQSPKYLFRKEGQNVTLSCEQNLNHDAMYWYRQDPGQGLRLIYYSQIVNDFQKGDIAEGYSVSREKKESFPLTVTSAQKNPTAFYLCASSSSLSGGPSAQYFGPGTRLLVL.